These T cell receptor beta chains were read from a single sample in a study of T cells in Graves' hyperthyroidism and ophthalmopathy. TCRdb reprocessed the multiplex PCR reads with MiXCR, giving one entry per CDR3 protein. Among about 460,000 distinct CDR3 sequences listed, 20% to 25% were seen once. Sequences were obtained from blood. The origin of the receptors is a woman in her seventies with Graves' ophthalmopathy. Each CDR3 is given with its conserved first and last residue.

>TRBV19|TRBJ2-2
CASSMSLGTGYGELFF
>TRBV19|TRBJ2-2
CASSGLAGATGELFF
>TRBV9|TRBJ2-1
CASSVDDSGIYNEQFF
>TRBV12-3/TRBV12-4|TRBJ2-7
CAISESVKTGTSTYYEQYF
>TRBV6-1|TRBJ2-2
CASSEETGHTGELFF
>TRBV6-1|TRBJ2-7
CASSPSRTGYYEQYF
>TRBV30|TRBJ1-1
CAWSGRREGLGTEAFF
>TRBV11-1|TRBJ2-1
CASSPRGQQPHNEQFF
>TRBV6-1|TRBJ1-5
CASRDLLRGATHQPQHF
>TRBV5-1|TRBJ2-3
CASSRRGESPTDTQYF
>TRBV4-1|TRBJ2-7
CASSQDLSEASYEQYF
>TRBV6-1|TRBJ2-2
CASSKAATGELFF
>TRBV6-2/TRBV6-3|TRBJ2-1
CASSYVAGGVNEQFF
>TRBV6-2/TRBV6-3|TRBJ2-7
CASRDLVVEEYEQYF
>TRBV6-1|TRBJ2-1
CASSSQGNNEQFF
>TRBV28|TRBJ2-1
CASSNSGFSRNEQFF
>TRBV9|TRBJ2-5
CASSVEVAGAQETQYF
>TRBV7-2|TRBJ1-1
CASSLAEGSIAFF
>TRBV28|TRBJ2-1
CASSPLSGRAPHKQFF
>TRBV7-2|TRBJ1-2
CASSPRTSGTYGYTF
>TRBV27|TRBJ2-7
CASSLYPGTSYEQYF
>TRBV28|TRBJ2-7
CASSLWRGRAGEQYF
>TRBV6-1|TRBJ1-1
CASRTEAEAFF
>TRBV11-2|TRBJ2-2
CASSFATGELFF
>TRBV28|TRBJ1-1
CASSLTGVFTEAFF
>TRBV30|TRBJ2-3
CAWSGLAGGIGRTDTQYF
>TRBV7-3|TRBJ2-2
CASGPHGGQRTGELFF
>TRBV11-2|TRBJ2-5
CASSLDKETQYF
>TRBV7-9|TRBJ2-1
CASSLVAASYNEQFF
>TRBV6-1|TRBJ1-1
CASSPKWDRNTEAFF
>TRBV20-1|TRBJ2-4
CSARASGKVQYF
>TRBV7-9|TRBJ2-7
CASSPLGGLSYEQYF
>TRBV6-2/TRBV6-3|TRBJ2-1
CAVGSGINRYNEQFF
>TRBV4-1|TRBJ1-3
CASSYGPTSSSGNTIYF
>TRBV2|TRBJ2-1
CASSDGLAGALNEQFF
>TRBV9|TRBJ2-1
CASSVETGGYEQFF
>TRBV5-1|TRBJ2-1
CASSLLRAEQFF
>TRBV27|TRBJ2-2
CASRSEREVTGELFF
>TRBV20-1|TRBJ2-3
CSARVLGTSVGDTQYF
>TRBV19|TRBJ2-1
CASSMNRYNEQFF
>TRBV27|TRBJ2-3
CASRAHGSDTQYF
>TRBV27|TRBJ2-3
CASSFRGTSGYTDTQYF